A selection of T cell receptor beta chains follows, all from one sample in a study of OX40 agonist ivuxolimab in advanced cancers. Produced via immunoSEQ multiplex PCR; TCRdb's table is partial and in-frame only. The sample includes about 79,000 clones, about 90% of them seen just once. This sample comprised CD4+ or CD8+ T cells sorted from blood, obtained in a trial of the OX40 agonist ivuxolimab. The receptor source for this set is an adult with an advanced solid tumor such as melanoma, head and neck, liver or kidney cancer. CDR3s include the opening cysteine and the closing phenylalanine or tryptophan. A D gene is named only where the DNA matches it firmly. Clone size is given for some rows only: seen once, a few or many times, or a class if the clone is expanded.

J | D | V | size | CDR3 | DNA
TRBJ2-1 | TRBD1 | TRBV28 | - | CASLEGAGDEQFF | TGTGCCTCCCTAGAGGGGGCCGGCGATGAGCAGTTCTTC
TRBJ2-3 | TRBD2 | TRBV9 | - | CASSVASGASTDTQYF | TGTGCCAGCAGCGTAGCTAGCGGGGCTAGCACAGATACGCAGTATTTT
TRBJ2-7 | - | TRBV7-9 | few | CASSFGAYEQYF | TGTGCCAGCAGCTTTGGGGCCTACGAGCAGTACTTC
TRBJ1-5 | - | TRBV5-8 | - | CASSLGQTYFADQPQHF | TGTGCCAGCAGCTTGGGCCAGACATATTTTGCCGATCAGCCCCAGCATTTT
TRBJ1-1 | - | TRBV15 | once | CATSSIWGFQERHTEAFF | TGTGCCACCAGCTCAATTTGGGGGTTCCAAGAAAGGCACACTGAAGCTTTCTTT
TRBJ2-7 | - | TRBV29-1 | - | CSVGFLGNEQYF | TGCAGCGTTGGATTTTTAGGGAACGAGCAGTACTTC
TRBJ2-7 | - | TRBV10-3 | - | CAISESGQVYEQYF | TGTGCCATCAGTGAGTCGGGTCAGGTCTACGAGCAGTACTTC
TRBJ1-2 | - | TRBV18 | - | CASSPGDGYTF | TGTGCCAGCTCACCAGGAGATGGCTACACCTTC
TRBJ1-4 | - | TRBV27 | - | CASRLAGANEKLFF | TGTGCCAGCAGGCTAGCGGGAGCTAATGAAAAACTGTTTTTT
TRBJ1-5 | - | TRBV6-1 | - | CASSEWAGNSNQPQHF | TGTGCCAGCAGTGAATGGGCAGGGAATAGCAATCAGCCCCAGCATTTT
TRBJ1-1 | - | TRBV6-6 | - | CASSPGNTEAFF | TGTGCCAGCAGTCCGGGGAACACTGAAGCTTTCTTT
TRBJ1-5 | - | TRBV6-1 | - | CASRRGVQPQHF | TGTGCCAGTAGACGTGGAGTGCAGCCCCAGCATTTT
TRBJ2-1 | - | TRBV7-9 | - | CASSLGGQGEQFF | TGTGCCAGCAGCTTAGGAGGCCAGGGTGAGCAGTTCTTC
TRBJ2-1 | TRBD1 | TRBV6-1 | - | CASSGFGQGSRNEQFF | TGTGCCAGCAGTGGATTCGGACAGGGGTCTCGCAATGAGCAGTTCTTC
TRBJ1-1 | - | TRBV18 | - | CASSSRQFNTEAFF | TGTGCCAGCTCAAGTCGACAATTTAACACTGAAGCTTTCTTT
TRBJ1-1 | - | TRBV27 | - | CASSLIRQLGTNTEAFF | TGTGCCAGCAGTTTAATTCGTCAGTTAGGGACGAACACTGAAGCTTTCTTT
TRBJ2-5 | - | TRBV9 | - | CASSPGVGGTQYF | TGTGCCAGCAGCCCAGGAGTTGGGGGGACCCAGTACTTC
TRBJ2-3 | - | TRBV9 | once | CASSVGTGAYTDTQYF | TGTGCCAGCAGCGTAGGCACGGGAGCCTACACAGATACGCAGTATTTT
TRBJ1-5 | - | TRBV28 | - | CASSLLGRLSNQPQHF | TGTGCCAGCAGTTTACTGGGGCGTTTGAGCAATCAGCCCCAGCATTTT
TRBJ2-4 | - | TRBV2 | - | CASSVGQNIQYF | TGTGCCAGCAGTGTCGGTCAAAACATTCAGTACTTC
TRBJ1-2 | - | TRBV30 | once | CAWSVPGTNYGYTF | TGTGCCTGGAGTGTCCCGGGTACTAACTATGGCTACACCTTC
TRBJ2-7 | - | TRBV19 | - | CASSLASDSYEQYF | TGTGCCAGTAGTTTGGCTTCCGATTCCTACGAGCAGTACTTC
TRBJ1-1 | - | TRBV5-6 | - | CASSFQTPEAFF | TGTGCCAGCAGCTTTCAGACACCTGAAGCTTTCTTT
TRBJ2-3 | TRBD1 | TRBV30 | - | CAWSTGTGDPDTQYF | TGTGCCTGGAGCACTGGGACAGGGGACCCAGATACGCAGTATTTT
TRBJ2-3 | - | TRBV4-1 | - | CASSQQGTSTDTQYF | TGCGCCAGCAGTCAACAGGGCACTAGCACAGATACGCAGTATTTT
TRBJ2-1 | TRBD2 | TRBV15 | - | CATSRERGAGGWEQFF | TGTGCCACCAGCAGAGAGCGGGGAGCGGGAGGATGGGAGCAGTTCTTC
TRBJ2-1 | - | TRBV5-5 | once | CASSLGGADNEQFF | TGTGCCAGCAGCTTGGGCGGGGCCGACAATGAGCAGTTCTTC
TRBJ2-1 | TRBD2 | TRBV29-1 | - | CSVPTSGSSYNEQFF | TGCAGCGTCCCGACTAGCGGGAGCTCCTACAATGAGCAGTTCTTC
TRBJ2-1 | - | TRBV7-3 | once | CASGSYNEQFF | TGTGCCAGCGGCTCCTACAATGAGCAGTTCTTC
TRBJ2-5 | TRBD2 | TRBV30 | - | CAWRSGSRETQYF | TGTGCCTGGAGGAGCGGGAGTCGGGAGACCCAGTACTTC
TRBJ1-2 | - | TRBV7-9 | - | CASSLGSGYDGYTF | TGTGCCAGCAGCTTAGGTAGCGGTTACGATGGCTACACCTTC
TRBJ1-4 | - | TRBV6-1 | - | CASSVGRATNEKLFF | TGTGCCAGCAGTGTGGGACGCGCAACTAATGAAAAACTGTTTTTT
TRBJ1-3 | - | TRBV6-5 | - | CASSYAQGGNTIYF | TGTGCCAGCAGCTACGCGCAGGGAGGAAACACCATATATTTT
TRBJ1-4 | - | TRBV6-5 | once | CASSYGGAGNEKLFF | TGTGCCAGCAGTTACGGGGGGGCAGGTAATGAAAAACTGTTTTTT
TRBJ2-5 | TRBD2 | TRBV27 | - | CASSFSGRRETQYF | TGTGCCAGCAGTTTTAGCGGGAGGCGTGAGACCCAGTACTTC
TRBJ2-6 | - | TRBV7-2 | - | CASTQTPQGTGANVLTF | TGTGCCAGCACCCAGACCCCCCAGGGGACTGGGGCCAACGTCCTGACTTTC
TRBJ1-4 | TRBD1 | TRBV27 | once | CASSTRTGRFEKLFF | TGTGCCAGCAGTACGAGGACAGGGAGATTTGAAAAACTGTTTTTT
TRBJ1-1 | - | TRBV7-9 | - | CASSHPTTEAFF | TGTGCCAGCAGTCATCCCACCACTGAAGCTTTCTTT
TRBJ2-7 | - | TRBV5-1 | - | CASSKIGGAPMYEQYF | TGCGCCAGCAGCAAGATTGGGGGCGCCCCAATGTACGAGCAGTACTTC
TRBJ2-3 | - | TRBV5-6 | - | CASSFSREWGTDTQYF | TGTGCCAGCAGCTTTTCACGGGAGTGGGGCACAGATACGCAGTATTTT
TRBJ2-5 | - | TRBV5-1 | - | CASSLLGGQETQYF | TGCGCCAGCAGCTTGTTGGGGGGCCAAGAGACCCAGTACTTC
TRBJ2-3 | - | TRBV15 | - | CATSRTGSGAGTDTQYF | TGTGCCACCAGCAGAACCGGGAGCGGAGCTGGCACAGATACGCAGTATTTT
TRBJ2-3 | - | TRBV5-3 | - | CARSLDSGRKYF | TGTGCCAGAAGCTTGGATTCAGGGAGGAAGTATTTT
TRBJ2-5 | - | TRBV4-1 | - | CASSPQWGETQYF | TGCGCCAGCAGCCCCCAATGGGGAGAGACCCAGTACTTC
TRBJ1-4 | - | TRBV28 | - | CASRKGVINEKLFF | TGTGCCAGCAGGAAGGGCGTTATCAATGAAAAACTGTTTTTT
TRBJ2-7 | TRBD2 | TRBV10-3 | - | CAIRTSGGSYEQYF | TGTGCCATCAGGACTAGCGGGGGATCATACGAGCAGTACTTC
TRBJ2-1 | TRBD2 | TRBV28 | - | CASRLGLAGFNEQFF | TGTGCCAGCAGATTGGGACTAGCGGGATTTAATGAGCAGTTCTTC
TRBJ2-3 | TRBD2 | TRBV7-9 | once | CASSFRGREGDTQYF | TGTGCCAGCAGCTTTCGCGGGAGGGAGGGAGATACGCAGTATTTT
TRBJ2-7 | TRBD1 | TRBV5-1 | - | CASRDGQGVFEQYF | TGCGCCAGCAGAGATGGACAGGGGGTTTTCGAGCAGTACTTC
TRBJ1-5 | TRBD1 | TRBV19 | - | CASSITGGGQPQHF | TGTGCCAGTAGTATAACAGGGGGGGGTCAGCCCCAGCATTTT
TRBJ2-1 | TRBD2 | TRBV7-3 | - | CASSSPGLAGGKKQFF | TGTGCCAGCAGCTCCCCGGGACTAGCGGGAGGGAAGAAGCAGTTCTTC
TRBJ1-1 | - | TRBV9 | - | CASTATVMNTEAFF | TGTGCCAGCACGGCGACAGTCATGAACACTGAAGCTTTCTTT
TRBJ2-3 | - | TRBV11-3 | - | CASSLSRSTDTQYF | TGTGCCAGCAGCTTAAGCCGGAGCACAGATACGCAGTATTTT